Below, 6 T cell receptor beta chains from the same sample are listed, as sequenced in a study of blood T cells in healthy people across ages. With a J-beta primer mix and a sample-barcoded 5' primer, a second PCR ran about 7 to 12 cycles. TCRdb fed the 5' RACE reads into MiXCR, producing one record per CDR3 protein. The sample holds 790,000 or so distinct CDR3 sequences; approximately 53% are singletons and the top ten take roughly 26%. The specimen sequenced was blood. The receptors derive from a middle-aged man in good health.

The chain links TRBV12-3 or TRBV12-4 to TRBJ2-5, with TRBD2 matching over 13 bases. With V trimmed by 5 bases and J by 2 bases, 8 bases remained unmatched. This CDR3 comprises 17 residues. The CDR3 sequence is CASSHHLLAGGQETQYF. CDR3 nucleotides: TGTGCCAGCAGTCACCATTTACTAGCGGGAGGGCAAGAGACCCAGTACTTC.

The chain carries TRBV29-1 and TRBJ1-1; D unclear. This CDR3 is 12 amino acids long. V was cut by 4 bases and J by 0 bases, with 6 bases left in between. Germline V lookup: CDR1 SQVTM, CDR2 ANQGSEA. The CDR3, as DNA: TGCAGCGTTGTCCCCCTGAACACTGAAGCTTTCTTT. The encoded protein is CSVVPLNTEAFF.

The chain combines TRBV4-3 with TRBJ2-7; D unresolved. The J call is in doubt because the DNA end fits TRBJ2-4 better. Germline CDR1 reads LGHNA; CDR2 reads YSLEER. This CDR3 spans 15 amino acids. The CDR3 DNA reads as TGCGCCAGCAGCCAAGTGGGCAGGGCCAAAAACATTCAGTACTTC. This codes for CASSQVGRAKNIQYF.

The rearrangement joins TRBV2 to TRBJ2-5; 7 bases align to TRBD2. The CDR3 is 15 amino acids. V shed 7 bases and J 5 bases; nucleotides not matched to a gene: 13. Germline lookup yields CDR1 SNHLY and CDR2 FYNNEI. The DNA for the CDR3 is TGTGCCAGCACCCCAAGGACGGGAGGAGGCGAGACCCAGTACTTC. Protein: CASTPRTGGGETQYF.

The rearrangement links TRBV29-1 to TRBJ2-7, with D perhaps TRBD1 (5 bases). With 7 bases removed from V and 2 bases from J, the gap between germline ends came to 9 bases. The CDR3 loop spans 11 amino acids. Germline loops: CDR1 SQVTM, CDR2 ANQGSEA. CDR3 in DNA: TGCAGCGGGGGCGAGACCTACGAGCAGTACTTC. Translated: CSGGETYEQYF.

This clonotype came up a few times. The chain has TRBV29-1 and TRBJ2-7, with D perhaps matching TRBD2 (5 bases). In germline, CDR1 is SQVTM, CDR2 ANQGSEA. V dropped 3 bases and J dropped 0 bases, with 9 bases sitting between them. This CDR3 region has 13 residues. In DNA, the CDR3 is TGCAGCGTTGATTATGCGGGCTCCTACGAGCAGTACTTC. This encodes CSVDYAGSYEQYF.